This TCR beta chain was observed in a study of T cells in Graves' hyperthyroidism and ophthalmopathy. About the research overall: Blood from the periphery was taken at initial diagnosis, before any treatment. Study conclusions and caveats: Ophthalmopathy onset followed model prediction by a median about six months. Blood also held most thyroid clonotypes expanded beyond 0.001.

The cohort's ophthalmopathy patients, a group with duration under 3 months, had a Clinical Activity Score of at least 3 and a NOSPECS grade of at least 4. The CDR3 covers 12 residues. The germline CDR1 and CDR2 sequences are SNHLY and FYNNEI. The V gene lost 0 bases and the J gene lost 13 bases, with 12 bases spanning the gap. This clonotype was observed many times. What it recognizes is unknown. RNA transcripts yielded amplified TCR beta CDR3 regions. HTBI primers were used for first-round RT-PCR of the TCR CDR3. TCRdb reprocessed the multiplex PCR reads via MiXCR and lists one record per CDR3 protein. In the table there are hundreds of thousands of distinct CDR3 sequences, approximately 15% of which are singletons.

The chain employs TRBV2 and TRBJ2-5; D might be TRBD2 (6 bases). Sequencing was carried out using blood. This receptor was obtained from a middle-aged woman with Graves' ophthalmopathy. The CDR3 loop reads CASSEARDSGYF. The CDR3 DNA sequence: TGTGCCAGCAGTGAAGCGCGGGACTCCGGGTACTTC.